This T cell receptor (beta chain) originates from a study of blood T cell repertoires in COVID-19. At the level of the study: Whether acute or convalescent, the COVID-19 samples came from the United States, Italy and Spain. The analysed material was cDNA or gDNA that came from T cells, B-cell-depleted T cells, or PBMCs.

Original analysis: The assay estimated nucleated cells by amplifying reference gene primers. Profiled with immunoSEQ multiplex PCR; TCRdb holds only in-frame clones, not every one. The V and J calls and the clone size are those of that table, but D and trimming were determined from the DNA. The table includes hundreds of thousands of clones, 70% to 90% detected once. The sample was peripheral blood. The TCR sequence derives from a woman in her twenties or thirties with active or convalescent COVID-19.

Here the CDR3 reads CASSGPPSNYGYTF. As DNA, the CDR3 is TGTGCCAGCAGTGGTCCCCCCAGTAACTATGGCTACACCTTC. The gene calls are TRBV21-1 and TRBJ1-2; the table names TRBD1, a call not compared with the DNA. TRBV21-1 is shown as a pseudogene. This CDR3 is 14 amino acids long.